The 6 T cell receptor beta chains given below trace back to one sample, sequenced in a study of T-cell reconstitution after alpha-beta-depleted transplantation in children. Unique molecular identifiers were used to barcode this TCRbeta library. TCRdb re-called the PCR reads with MiXCR, one entry per CDR3 protein. The table includes nearly 350,000 distinct CDR3 sequences, around 15% detected once. The starting material was PBMCs, mostly from graft donor cells, obtained 360 days after TCRalphabeta/CD19-depleted stem cell transplant. These receptors came from a male patient aged 2 to 9 who had a stem cell transplant for acute lymphoblastic leukemia, so the T cells may come from the graft donor.

This rearrangement joins TRBV6-5 to TRBJ2-7, with TRBD1 as a possible D gene (6 bases). CDR1 and CDR2 (germline): MNHEY, SVGAGI. Trimming pared 2 bases from V and 2 bases from J, leaving 7 bases between. The CDR3 totals 13 residues. The CDR3 DNA reads TGTGCCAGCAGTTACGGGGGCCCCTACGAGCAGTACTTC. Translating gives CASSYGGPYEQYF.

V usage is TRBV10-3 and J usage is TRBJ2-1, with no clear D. This CDR3 is 11 amino acids long. The germline V gene encodes CDR1 ENHRY and CDR2 SYGVKD. V lost 4 bases to trimming and J lost 6 bases, with 4 bases between them. The CDR3 DNA is TGTGCCATCAGTGTGGGCAATGAGCAGTTCTTC. Translating gives CAISVGNEQFF.

This clonotype was detected only a few times. The rearrangement uses TRBV5-1 and TRBJ2-5; 9 bases align to TRBD1. V shed 0 bases and J 0 bases; nucleotides not matched to a gene: 3. The CDR3 is 16 residues long. Germline-derived CDR1 and CDR2 are SGHRS and YFSETQ. The CDR3, as DNA: TGCGCCAGCAGCTTGGGGGACAGGGAACACCAAGAGACCCAGTACTTC. The encoded protein is CASSLGDREHQETQYF.

V and J are TRBV7-9 and TRBJ2-3; tentatively, D is TRBD2 (5 bases). V was trimmed by 3 bases and J by 4 bases, leaving 14 bases between them. CDR3 length: 15 amino acids. The germline CDR1 and CDR2 sequences are SEHNR and FQNEAQ (reference sequence). In DNA, the CDR3 is TGTGCCAGCAGCTTCGGGGAACCGCCCCCAGATACGCAGTATTTT. Its translation is CASSFGEPPPDTQYF.

This clonotype was detected ten times or more. The V call is TRBV28, the J call TRBJ2-7; 10 nucleotides line up with TRBD1. V was pared by 4 bases and J by 4 bases, with 7 bases of the junction left unmatched. Looked up from germline, CDR1 is MDHEN and CDR2 is SYDVKM. The CDR3 covers 15 residues. CDR3 loop: CASSSHRDRGYEQYF. CDR3 DNA sequence: TGTGCCAGCAGTTCCCACCGGGACAGGGGTTACGAGCAGTACTTC.

This rearrangement joins TRBV29-1 to TRBJ1-1; D perhaps matches TRBD1 (5 bases). Germline values: CDR1 SQVTM, CDR2 ANQGSEA. This CDR3 comprises 14 residues. Trimming removed 5 bases from V and 0 bases from J, with 13 bases in between. CDR3: CSVSGLPLNTEAFF. The CDR3 nucleotides read TGCAGCGTTTCGGGACTCCCCTTGAACACTGAAGCTTTCTTT.